This T cell receptor (beta chain) came from a study of cytomegalovirus exposure and HLA in healthy donors. The overall study: The roughly 130 validation repertoires were reported in a later analysis to have been generated on the same platform as the 666 first-cohort repertoires. Whole-study results and caveats: For most TCR sequences rarity was the rule, although some public TCRs occurred in many donors. In the approximately 120 validation repertoires, a later analysis found that first-cohort TCR clusters tended to co-occur.

Clones were read by immunoSEQ multiplex PCR, and TCRdb kept only the in-frame ones, dropping some. The sample consists of 59,000 or so clones, roughly nine tenths of them appearing once. V shed 3 bases, J shed 7 bases, and the junction held 11 bases outside the gene matches. Germline loops: CDR1 LGHNA, CDR2 YSLEER. The CDR3 sequence is 18 residues long. With respect to this clone: Its antigen is currently unknown.

Sequenced input: PBMCs. The chain combines TRBV4-3 with TRBJ2-1; 14 bases line up with TRBD2. The sequence came from a woman aged 18-29 years in good health and CMV-seronegative. As DNA, the CDR3 is TGCGCCAGCAGCCAGGCCCAACGAGGGACTAGCGGGAGTAATGAGCAGTTCTTC. The encoded protein is CASSQAQRGTSGSNEQFF.